Sequencing of this TCR beta chain was carried out in a study of CD8+ T cells in alopecia areata. Study-wide context: Patients in the treated group were given tofacitinib by mouth, 5 to 10 mg twice a day. General study findings and limits: With just one nonresponder, it is still uncertain whether baseline CD8+ expansion relates to response.

Regarding treatment: oral pan-JAK inhibitor, 5-10 mg twice daily. Both CD4+ and CD8+ T cells were separated by sorting PBMCs. In each case, RNA was isolated and then reverse transcribed into cDNA as the sequencing template. Clones were read by immunoSEQ multiplex PCR, and TCRdb kept only the in-frame ones, dropping some. The sample has 150,000 or so clones; more than 85% are singletons. As regards this clone: Its antigen is still unknown.

V trimming: 4 bases; J trimming: 4 bases; junction bases outside the gene matches: 10. This CDR3 region has 16 residues. The germline V gene encodes CDR1 SGHNT and CDR2 YYREEE (reference sequence). This sample comprised CD8+ T cells sorted from blood, obtained at week 4, from a patient treated with tofacitinib. The V gene is TRBV5-4, the J gene TRBJ2-7, with TRBD2 identical over 11 bases. This clonotype was sampled from a human donor with alopecia areata. As DNA, the CDR3 is TGTGCCAGCAGCATGCTAGCGGGAGGCCCTCCATACGAGCAGTACTTC. Amino acid sequence: CASSMLAGGPPYEQYF. The entire variable domain, with the rest obtained from reference TRBV5-4 and TRBJ2-7, is as follows: ETGVTQSPTHLIKTRGQQVTLRCSSQSGHNTVSWYQQALGQGPQFIFQYYREEENGRGNFPPRFSGLQFPNYSSELNVNALELDDSALYLCASSMLAGGPPYEQYFGPGTRLTVT.